Described below is a single T cell receptor beta chain sequence and its context. The antigen is unknown. The CDR3 length is 15 residues. The germline V and J ends were trimmed by 6 bases and 2 bases, with 16 bases remaining between them. CDR1 and CDR2 from the germline V gene are DFQATT and SNEGSKA (reference sequence). There were TCR beta CDR3 regions amplified from RNA transcripts. An initial round of RT-PCR targeting the TCR CDR3 relied on the HTBI primer set. TCRdb re-called the multiplex PCR reads with MiXCR, one entry per CDR3 protein. Seen here are 500,000 to 650,000 distinct CDR3 sequences, about 46% observed once, and the top ten hold 35% to 50%. The data were obtained in a study of T cells in Graves' hyperthyroidism and ophthalmopathy. Notes on the study in general: Most expanded thyroid clonotypes above 0.001 recurred in blood.

The origin of this receptor is an adult woman with Graves' disease, either hyperthyroidism or ophthalmopathy (not recorded which). The V and J genes are TRBV20-1 and TRBJ2-2; tentatively, D is TRBD1 (5 bases). Input material: peripheral blood or thyroid tissue (not recorded which). CDR3 loop: CSAKMGQRNTGELFF. CDR3 nucleotide sequence: TGCAGTGCCAAAATGGGGCAGCGCAACACCGGGGAGCTGTTTTTT.